This record looks at one T cell receptor (beta chain) sequence and its context. The entry originates in a study of blood T cell repertoires in COVID-19. Study as a whole: Acute-phase and convalescent COVID-19 samples originated in the United States, Italy and Spain. Sources were T cells, B-cell-depleted T cells, or PBMCs; the material itself was cDNA or gDNA.

One Seattle source followed patients from active infection through their disease course. Germline assignment: CDR1 MNHEY and CDR2 SVGAGI. V lost 6 bases to trimming and J lost 7 bases, with 10 bases between them. The CDR3 has 13 residues. As handled by the study authors: Nucleated cell counts were estimated from reference gene primer amplification. Libraries were prepared by immunoSEQ multiplex PCR; TCRdb keeps only in-frame clonotypes and omits some of them. The V and J calls and clone size were taken over from that table, and D and trimming were inferred from the DNA. Here the sample spans a few hundred thousand clones, 70% to 90% being singletons.

Sequenced input: peripheral blood. The rearrangement links TRBV6-5 to TRBJ1-6, with D unresolved. The receptor was derived from a woman aged 30 to 39 with COVID-19, enrolled during active disease. This CDR3 is CASSVQRNSPLHF. The CDR3 DNA reads as TGTGCCAGCAGCGTACAGAGAAATTCACCCCTCCACTTT.